This T cell receptor (beta chain) was found in a study of shared clonotypes between healthy human individuals. The protocol was immunoSEQ multiplex PCR, while the TCRdb copy is restricted to in-frame clones and leaves out a portion. The table has approximately 2.5 million clones, around nine tenths seen once. Germline V CDR1 and CDR2: SGHVS, FNYEAQ. Trimming took off 1 base at V and 0 bases at J, with 9 bases between the two ends. The CDR3 has 15 amino acids. The material sequenced was naive CD4+ T cells sorted from blood. The sample's subset: CD45RA+ positively selected. This TCR was recovered from a man between 18 and 35 years old in good health. J is TRBJ1-1 and V is TRBV7-6; D is ambiguous. CDR3 sequence (DNA): TGTGCCAGCAGCTTAGTCGGCGGGATGAACACTGAAGCTTTCTTT. Translated: CASSLVGGMNTEAFF.